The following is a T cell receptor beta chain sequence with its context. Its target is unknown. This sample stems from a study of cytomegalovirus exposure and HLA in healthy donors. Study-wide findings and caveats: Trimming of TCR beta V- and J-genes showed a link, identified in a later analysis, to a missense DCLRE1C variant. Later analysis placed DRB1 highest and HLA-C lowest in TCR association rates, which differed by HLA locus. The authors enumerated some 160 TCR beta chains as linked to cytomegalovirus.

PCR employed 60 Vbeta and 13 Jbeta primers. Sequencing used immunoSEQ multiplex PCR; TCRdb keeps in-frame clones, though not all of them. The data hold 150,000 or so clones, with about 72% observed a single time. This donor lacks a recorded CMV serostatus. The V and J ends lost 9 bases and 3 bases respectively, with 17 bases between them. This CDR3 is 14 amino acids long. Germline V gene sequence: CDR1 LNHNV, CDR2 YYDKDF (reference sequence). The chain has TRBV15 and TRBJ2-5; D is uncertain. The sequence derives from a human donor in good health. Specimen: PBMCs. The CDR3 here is CATKVGSEKETQYF. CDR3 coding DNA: TGTGCCACGAAGGTCGGCAGCGAAAAAGAGACCCAGTACTTC.